A few counts support the clone carrying this TCR beta chain. TCRdb called the RT-PCR reads again in MiXCR, with one record for every CDR3 protein. In the table there are approximately 720,000 distinct CDR3 sequences, approximately 15% of which are singletons. The germline CDR1 and CDR2 sequences are SGHTA and FQGNSA. The CDR3 is made up of 15 amino acids. The V end lost 1 base, the J end lost 3 bases, and 12 bases lay between the germline ends. Sequenced material: memory CD4+ T cells from blood. The V call is TRBV7-2, the J call TRBJ1-1; the D gene is possibly TRBD1 (5 bases). This receptor was taken from a female donor in good health, serving as a healthy control. Here the CDR3 reads CASSLDVRGDTEAFF. CDR3 nucleotides: TGTGCCAGCAGCTTAGACGTTAGGGGCGACACTGAAGCTTTCTTT.